These 8 T cell receptor beta chains share one sample of origin, sequenced in a study of blood T cells in healthy people across ages. Alongside a J-beta primer mix, a sample-barcoded 5' primer served in a second PCR lasting about 7 to 11 cycles. TCRdb fed the 5' RACE reads into MiXCR, producing one record per CDR3 protein. The repertoire holds about 1.1 million distinct CDR3 sequences, with 30% to 40% as singletons. The sequenced material came from blood. Receptor source: a man younger than 35 in good health.

This chain joins TRBV24-1 and TRBJ1-1; 8 positions match TRBD1. V shed 0 bases and J 1 base; nucleotides not matched to a gene: 0. Germline CDR1 KGHDR, CDR2 SFDVKD. The CDR3 is made up of 15 amino acids. The CDR3 here is CATSDLGQGNTEAFF. DNA of the CDR3: TGTGCCACCAGTGATTTGGGACAGGGGAACACTGAAGCTTTCTTT.

V usage is TRBV5-1 and J usage is TRBJ2-1; D remains ambiguous. The CDR3 covers 14 residues. V gave up 0 bases and J gave up 9 bases, with 13 bases separating them. Germline V CDR1 and CDR2: SGHRS, YFSETQ. The CDR3 DNA follows: TGCGCCAGCAGCTTGGAGTTCACTACGGGTGAGCAGTTCTTC. This codes for CASSLEFTTGEQFF. The complete variable domain, with remaining parts taken from reference TRBV5-1 and TRBJ2-1, reads KAGVTQTPRYLIKTRGQQVTLSCSPISGHRSVSWYQQTPGQGLQFLFEYFSETQRNKGNFPGRFSGRQFSNSRSEMNVSTLELGDSALYLCASSLEFTTGEQFFGPGTRLTVL.

V and J are TRBV7-9 and TRBJ2-2; D is perhaps TRBD1 (5 bases). V was trimmed by 7 bases and J by 1 base, leaving 10 bases between them. In germline, CDR1 is SEHNR, CDR2 FQNEAQ (reference sequence). The CDR3 covers 14 residues. In DNA form, the CDR3 reads TGTGCCAGCACCCTCGACAGGAACACCGGGGAGCTGTTTTTT. Amino acids: CASTLDRNTGELFF.

The rearrangement joins TRBV2 to TRBJ1-2; 8 bases align to TRBD1. This CDR3 spans 13 amino acids. Trimming took 7 bases from V and 4 from J; bases not matched to a gene: 5. Germline loops: CDR1 SNHLY, CDR2 FYNNEI. CDR3 DNA: TGTGCCAGCAACCTGGACAGGGCCTATGGCTACACCTTC. The encoded protein is CASNLDRAYGYTF.

This clonotype was observed at least ten times. The chain has TRBV12-3 or TRBV12-4 and TRBJ1-2; the match to TRBD1 covers 8 bases. V shed 2 bases and J 2 bases; nucleotides not matched to a gene: 1. This CDR3 has 14 amino acids. The CDR3 coding sequence is TGTGCCAGCAGTTTAAACAGGGGGAACTATGGCTACACCTTC. Its protein is CASSLNRGNYGYTF.

Points on this clonotype: The junction shows a germline mismatch at one end, possibly a read error. The chain joins TRBV27 to TRBJ2-7; no clear D. CDR3 size: 13 residues. Germline V gene sequence: CDR1 MNHEY, CDR2 SMNVEV (reference sequence). The CDR3 coding sequence is TGTGCCAACAGTTTAAGCCTGGGCTATGAGCAGTACTTC. Protein product: CANSLSLGYEQYF.

This clonotype was seen more than once but under ten times. The chain recombines TRBV20-1 with TRBJ1-4; 9 nucleotides align to TRBD1. With 3 bases clipped from V and 10 bases from J, the junction kept 9 bases outside the gene matches. Germline CDR1 and CDR2: DFQATT and SNEGSKA (reference sequence). This CDR3 has 14 residues. The CDR3, as DNA: TGCAGTGCTAGTTTGGGGACAGGGTCGGGAAAACTGTTTTTT. This codes for CSASLGTGSGKLFF.

The chain recombines TRBV20-1 with TRBJ1-1; 8 nucleotides line up with TRBD1. Germline trimming cut 3 bases from V and 1 base from J; bases unmatched to any gene: 4. This CDR3 is built from 14 residues. Germline V gene sequence: CDR1 DFQATT, CDR2 SNEGSKA (reference sequence). For the CDR3, the DNA is TGCAGTGCTAGGACAGGGGTGACGAACACTGAAGCTTTCTTT. Encoded protein: CSARTGVTNTEAFF.